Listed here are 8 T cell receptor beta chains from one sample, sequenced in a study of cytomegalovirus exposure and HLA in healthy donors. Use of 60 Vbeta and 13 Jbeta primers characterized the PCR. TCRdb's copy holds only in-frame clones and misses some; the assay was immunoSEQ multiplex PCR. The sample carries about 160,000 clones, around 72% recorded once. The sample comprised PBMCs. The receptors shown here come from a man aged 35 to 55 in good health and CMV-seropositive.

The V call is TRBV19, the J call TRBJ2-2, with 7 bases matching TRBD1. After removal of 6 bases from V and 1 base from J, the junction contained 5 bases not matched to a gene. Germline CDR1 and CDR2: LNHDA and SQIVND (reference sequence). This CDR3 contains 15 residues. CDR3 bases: TGTGCCAGTAGGACAGGGCTGGGGAACACCGGGGAGCTGTTTTTT. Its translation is CASRTGLGNTGELFF.

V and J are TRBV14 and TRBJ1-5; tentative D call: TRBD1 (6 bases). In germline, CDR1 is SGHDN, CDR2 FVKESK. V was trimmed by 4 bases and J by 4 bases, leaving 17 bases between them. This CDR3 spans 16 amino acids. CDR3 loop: CASSPYGEGGNQPQHF. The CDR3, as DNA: TGTGCCAGCAGCCCCTATGGGGAAGGGGGAAATCAGCCCCAGCATTTT.

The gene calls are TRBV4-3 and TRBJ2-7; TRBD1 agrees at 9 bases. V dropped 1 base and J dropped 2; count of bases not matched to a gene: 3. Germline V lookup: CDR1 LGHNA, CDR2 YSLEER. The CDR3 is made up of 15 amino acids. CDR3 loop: CASSQADRGAYEQYF. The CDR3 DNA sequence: TGCGCCAGCAGCCAAGCGGACAGGGGTGCCTACGAGCAGTACTTC.

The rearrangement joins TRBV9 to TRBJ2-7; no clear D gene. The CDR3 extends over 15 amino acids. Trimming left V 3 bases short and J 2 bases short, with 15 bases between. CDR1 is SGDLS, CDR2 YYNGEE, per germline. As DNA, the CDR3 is TGTGCCAGCAGCGGTACCGAGTCTCGGGCCTACGAGCAGTACTTC. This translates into CASSGTESRAYEQYF.

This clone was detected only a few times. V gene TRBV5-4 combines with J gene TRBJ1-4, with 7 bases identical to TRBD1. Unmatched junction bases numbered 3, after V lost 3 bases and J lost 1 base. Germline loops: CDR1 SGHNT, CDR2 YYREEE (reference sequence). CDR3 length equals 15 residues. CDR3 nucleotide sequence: TGTGCCAGCAGCTCGGACAGGCAAACTAATGAAAAACTGTTTTTT. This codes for CASSSDRQTNEKLFF. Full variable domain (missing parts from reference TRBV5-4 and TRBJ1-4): ETGVTQSPTHLIKTRGQQVTLRCSSQSGHNTVSWYQQALGQGPQFIFQYYREEENGRGNFPPRFSGLQFPNYSSELNVNALELDDSALYLCASSSDRQTNEKLFFGSGTQLSVL.

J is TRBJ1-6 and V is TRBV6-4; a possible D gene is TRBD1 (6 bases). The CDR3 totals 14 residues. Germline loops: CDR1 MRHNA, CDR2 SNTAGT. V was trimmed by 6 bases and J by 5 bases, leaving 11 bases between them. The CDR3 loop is CASSLGQNNSPLHF. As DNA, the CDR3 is TGTGCCAGCAGCCTTGGACAGAATAATTCACCCCTCCACTTT.

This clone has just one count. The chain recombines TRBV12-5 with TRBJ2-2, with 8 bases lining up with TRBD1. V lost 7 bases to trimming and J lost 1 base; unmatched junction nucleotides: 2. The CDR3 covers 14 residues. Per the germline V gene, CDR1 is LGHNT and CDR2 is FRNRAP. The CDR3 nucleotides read TGTGCTAGTGTTGGACAGGGGAACACCGGGGAGCTGTTTTTT. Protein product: CASVGQGNTGELFF.

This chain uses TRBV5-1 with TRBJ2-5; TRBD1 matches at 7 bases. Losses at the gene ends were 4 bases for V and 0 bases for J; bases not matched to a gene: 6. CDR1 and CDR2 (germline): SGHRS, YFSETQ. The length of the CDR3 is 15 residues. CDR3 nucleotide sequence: TGCGCCAGCAGCCCCACAGGGGCCAACCAAGAGACCCAGTACTTC. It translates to CASSPTGANQETQYF.